This T cell receptor beta chain comes out of a study of T cell repertoires in ileal Crohn's disease. Findings and caveats of the study: Endoscopic recurrence occurred in every patient whose clonality exceeded 26.8%. Compared with CD4 T cells, sorted CD8 cells carried more expanded clones.

J gave up 5 bases and V 6 bases, and 5 bases lay outside the gene matches. The CDR3 length is 14 residues. Germline V gene lookup returns CDR1 MNHEY and CDR2 SVGAGI. The time point was: inflamed ileum from the surgical specimen. Patients were adults with ileal or ileocolonic Crohn's disease needing resection. Note on this clone: The antigen remains undetermined.

Generated by immunoSEQ multiplex PCR, the TCRdb table keeps only in-frame clones and is missing some. The data hold approximately 16,000 clones, with more than 85% observed a single time. This TCR derives from an adult with Crohn's disease. The chain has TRBV6-5 and TRBJ1-4; TRBD1 agrees at 8 bases. Sequenced sample: ileal tissue. CDR3 region: CASSPRTGNEKLFF. In DNA form, the CDR3 reads TGTGCCAGCAGCCCCCGGACAGGGAATGAAAAACTGTTTTTT.